This T cell receptor (beta chain) was obtained from a study of cytomegalovirus exposure and HLA in healthy donors. Trimming shortened V by 8 bases and J by 3 bases, and 10 bases separated the two germline ends. Germline CDR1 reads MNHNS; CDR2 reads SASEGT. CDR3 length: 12 residues. A word on this clone: No antigen is known for it.

Study outcomes and limitations: In a later analysis, parvovirus B19, influenza, CMV and Epstein-Barr virus appeared linked to several top co-occurrence clusters. When a later analysis compared HLA-associated TCR beta chains with equally common others, the HLA-associated chains turned out to be more clonally expanded and to have lower generation probabilities. The availability of immune exposure information extended only to CMV serostatus.

13 Jbeta primers and 60 Vbeta primers were used for the PCR. The method was immunoSEQ multiplex PCR; TCRdb's version includes in-frame clones alone and lacks a portion of them. The sample contains 150,000 to 200,000 clones, 60% to 80% of which appear only once. The clonotype was recovered from a man in his fifties in good health and CMV-seropositive. Sequencing used PBMCs. The rearrangement links TRBV6-1 to TRBJ1-2, with D uncertain. CDR3 sequence reads: CASGAGYYGYTF. For the CDR3, the DNA is TGTGCCAGCGGAGCGGGGTACTATGGCTACACCTTC.